This T cell receptor beta chain was observed in a study of OX40 agonist ivuxolimab in advanced cancers. Describing the broader study: Ivuxolimab was a fully human IgG2 agonistic monoclonal antibody targeting the costimulatory receptor OX40 (CD134). Of the roughly 50 dose-escalation patients, hepatocellular carcinoma was present in about 20, melanoma in about 15, renal cell carcinoma in 9 and head and neck cancer in 9. Patients were allowed to have had prior anti-PD-1, anti-PD-L1 or anti-CTLA-4 therapy, and 40% to 45% of the dose-escalation patients had previously received checkpoint inhibitors. The point of sequencing TCRbeta in the periphery was to test whether ivuxolimab changed TCR sequence diversity and drove clonal T-cell expansion. The paper reports the monotherapy dose-escalation portion (N of about 51 patients) of the phase I ivuxolimab trial. Intravenous ivuxolimab was administered to patients every 2 weeks at six dose levels: 0.01, 0.1, 0.3, 1.5, 3 and 10 mg/kg. In the dose-escalation cohort, nearly 85% of patients were male, and the mean age was approximately 60 years with a range of roughly 20 to 85. Partial responses were achieved by three dose-escalation patients, of whom one had hepatocellular carcinoma and two had cutaneous melanoma.

To sequence the TCRbeta CDR3 region, genomic DNA was isolated from the sorted cells. TCRbeta CDR3 regions were sequenced using the immunoSEQ Assay. Not all clones reach the TCRdb copy of this immuneACCESS table, which keeps in-frame sequences only. Checked studies attribute under half of the gap to unresolved V genes and leave the rest unexplained. For this sample the table gives 60,000 to 75,000 clones, of which 70% to 90% were detected only once. The ten largest clones represent under 3% of the sample. The trial excluded patients who had a history of autoimmune disease or who were on systemic immunosuppression. Peripheral blood for TCR sequencing was collected from all dose cohorts at baseline, on cycle 4 day 1, and on cycle 7 day 1. The samples were drawn from a first-in-human, open-label, multicenter phase I dose-escalation trial of ivuxolimab. Adults with locally advanced or metastatic melanoma, renal cell carcinoma, hepatocellular carcinoma or head and neck squamous cell carcinoma were enrolled in the trial. Before TCR sequencing, CD4+ T cells and CD8+ T cells from peripheral blood were sorted into separate populations.

What the authors observed across the whole study: Low levels of normalized T-cell clonal expansion were also shown by some nonresponding patients. At doses from 0.1 to 3.0 mg/kg, clonal expansion was seen in both CD4+ and CD8+ blood T cells between baseline and week 6. The antigen specificity of the clonally expanded peripheral T cells was not determined. In the 0.1-3.0 mg/kg groups, partial responders were among the patients with the lowest normalized peripheral clonal expansion, particularly in CD8+ T cells. After ivuxolimab, CD8+ T cells had more expanded clones than CD4+ T cells on average.

Of note for this clone: Which antigen it targets is not known. Nothing much larger sits one base from this clone, and base qualities are not available.

The CDR3 has 17 amino acids, counting the end cysteine and phenylalanine. Just the 51-base CDR3 DNA is kept, in frame starting at base 1. Unmatched junction bases come to 9, with V trimmed by 4 bases and J by 2 bases. Sequences KGHSH (CDR1) and LQKENI (CDR2) are obtained from the germline V gene. The sequencing here drew on CD4+ or CD8+ T cells sorted from blood, taken in a trial of the OX40 agonist ivuxolimab. The V gene is TRBV18 and the J gene is TRBJ2-3, and TRBD1 matches 10 of the central bases. The receptor was isolated from an adult with an advanced solid tumor such as melanoma, head and neck, liver or kidney cancer. The CDR3 amino acid sequence is: CASSLLPTGGATDTQYF. In nucleotides, the sequence is TGTGCCAGCTCACTGCTACCGACAGGGGGCGCCACAGATACGCAGTATTTT.